The 3 T cell receptor beta chains given below trace back to one sample, sequenced in a study of vaccination and CD4 T cells after COVID-19. What these receptors recognize is not known. With the Oncomine TCR Beta short-read assay, DNA from cultured CD4+ T cells was sequenced. MiXCR was run by TCRdb on the PCR reads, yielding one entry per CDR3 protein. The sample carries under 15,000 distinct CDR3 sequences, 76% recorded once. As to treatment: approximately nine-day PBMC culture with coronavirus spike peptide pools or control peptides (ViraFEST assay). Sequencing input: CD4+ T cells from blood, cultured in vitro. The receptors here all came from a human donor who had recovered from COVID-19.

V gene TRBV6-5 combines with J gene TRBJ2-2; D may be TRBD2 (6 bases). Germline V gene sequence: CDR1 MNHEY, CDR2 SVGAGI. The length of the CDR3 is 15 residues. The V gene lost 6 bases and the J gene lost 1 base, with 12 bases spanning the gap. CDR3 DNA sequence: TGTGCCAGCAGGTACCAGGGAGGGAACACCGGGGAGCTGTTTTTT. This gives the protein CASRYQGGNTGELFF.

The rearrangement uses TRBV6-1 and TRBJ1-5; the D is unclear. The CDR3 spans 15 residues. The V gene lost 6 bases and the J gene lost 0 bases, with 12 bases spanning the gap. Germline CDR1 and CDR2: MNHNS and SASEGT. CDR3 DNA sequence: TGTGCCAGCAGGCCGACGGTGAGTAGCAATCAGCCCCAGCATTTT. The encoded protein is CASRPTVSSNQPQHF.

V and J are TRBV7-9 and TRBJ2-3; 8 bases map to TRBD1. Germline CDR1 SEHNR, CDR2 FQNEAQ (reference sequence). V dropped 5 bases and J dropped 2; count of bases not matched to a gene: 9. The CDR3 has 16 residues. The CDR3 here is CASSPRTGQNTDTQYF. The CDR3 DNA reads as TGTGCCAGCAGCCCCCGGACAGGGCAAAACACAGATACGCAGTATTTT.